This TCR beta chain emerged from a study of T cells in women clearing cervical HPV infection (dated by TCRdb to between 2017 and 2018). Some background on the complete study: The cases were 25 to 30 women with histologically confirmed HPV16-related CIN3 or worse, and 2 of these cases were invasive cancers. Case blood was taken at the visit when the lesion was first identified, whereas control blood was taken when infection was no longer detected. For cases, a median interval of approximately 140 days, with an interquartile range of about 85 to 200 days, was observed between lesion detection and blood sampling. The parent cohort enrolled around 9,800 women aged 18 or older in Guanacaste, Costa Rica, during about 1992 to 1994 and followed them for 6 to 7 years. HLA typing was available for only a few women, so HLA type could not be excluded as a confounder. Cases and controls were matched on year of sample collection and on age within five years. An exploratory proof-of-principle case-control study, nested within the Guanacaste HPV Natural History Study in Costa Rica, was conducted to compare TCR repertoires across cervical HPV16 outcomes. Five blinded duplicates per group were added as quality controls, so that approximately 60 samples were obtained: 50 or so participants and 10 replicates. A median age of almost 35 years was observed in cases versus approximately 40 in controls, and no significant differences in baseline characteristics were found. The roughly 25 controls were women who cleared a single incident HPV16 infection within 12 months without developing precancer or cancer.

Every participant had a single incident cervical HPV16 infection, and prevalent HPV16 infections were excluded. Cervical HPV DNA was detected with MY09/MY11 PCR, and genotyping was done with dot-blot hybridization. Fifteen mL of heparinized blood were centrifuged, and the buffy coat was aliquoted, frozen at -30°C, then stored at -80°C. QIAGEN kits were used to extract genomic DNA from the buffy coat specimens. Paper-wide results and their limitations: By combining richness with V gene abundances, random forest classifiers separated cases from controls with an estimated AUC of about 0.82. CIN3+ cases had significantly higher TCR repertoire richness than controls across sequencing depths, but evenness did not differ between the groups. Lower TRBV6-7 relative abundance was observed in cases than in controls (approximately 0.1% versus 0.16%; Bonferroni P = 0.0008). T-cell numbers per sample were unknown, so richness differences could reflect varying T-cell content rather than repertoire biology. Because of the cross-sectional design, the study could not determine whether the associations came before infection or resulted from infection, and neither effector/memory subsets nor HPV-specific T cells were isolated.

As regards this clone: The antigen it recognizes is unknown. The sequenced fragment ends 3 residues before the CDR3 boundary, so the rest is inferred from the germline J gene.

TCR beta CDR3 regions were amplified by multiplex PCR using the immunoSEQ assay from an average of around 1.2 ug genomic DNA per sample. To correct primer bias, the assay used a complete synthetic TCR repertoire to set an amplification baseline. Amplicons were sequenced on the Illumina platform. The source study handled its data this way. Sequences were error-corrected by clustering with frequency ratios and a modified nearest-neighbor algorithm and were then analyzed in the immunoSEQ Analyzer with IMGT gene definitions. At each rarefaction depth, TCR richness and evenness were averaged over 20 rarefaction repeats, and samples with fewer sequences than the depth were excluded. V, D and J gene relative abundances were compared between groups with Wilcoxon rank sum tests, applying FDR correction. Blinded duplicates gave an intraclass correlation of around 96% for TCR richness and an average of about 76% across some 62 gene segments. TCRdb took over this immuneACCESS table, retaining in-frame rearrangements with V and J assigned. Such tables are incomplete; in checked studies, under half of the missing clones stem from an unresolved V gene, and the remainder is unexplained. The DNA was the basis for D and trimming; V, J and clone size are from that table. This sample's table has entries for over 20,000 clones. More than 8.5% of the sample is taken by the ten largest.

From the cysteine up to the phenylalanine, the CDR3 has a length of 13 residues. Sequencing covers 30 bases of the CDR3, shown here with the frame starting at base 1. In the germline V gene, CDR1 corresponds to MDHEN and CDR2 to SYDVKM. V loses 6 bases, J loses 0 bases, and the germline ends lie 8 bases apart. The clonotype originates from a woman aged 18-70 years with a cervical HPV16 infection that either progressed to CIN3+ or cleared (not recorded which). The sequenced sample was blood buffy coat. Rearrangement joined TRBV28 to TRBJ1-1; a weak D assignment points to TRBD1 (6 bases agree). The covered CDR3 bases are TGTGCCAGCAGGGACAGAATGAACACTGAA. Translated, this is CASRDRMNTE. The complete CDR3 protein is CASRDRMNTEAFF. With the rest looked up from the reference TRBV28 and TRBJ1-1 genes rather than sequenced, the full variable domain is DVKVTQSSRYLVKRTGEKVFLECVQDMDHENMFWYRQDPGLGLRLIYFSYDVKMKEKGDIPEGYSVSREKKERFSLILESASTNQTSMYLCASRDRMNTEAFFGQGTRLTVV.